What follows describes a single T cell receptor beta chain. The antigen is not known. This sample stems from a study of cytomegalovirus exposure and HLA in healthy donors. The overall study: Early released data comprised about 84 million unique TCRs from HLA-typed donors.

CDR1 and CDR2 from the germline V gene are DFQATT and SNEGSKA (reference sequence). The V end lost 6 bases, the J end lost 9 bases, and 12 bases lay between the germline ends. This CDR3 contains 11 residues. The study ran its PCR with 60 Vbeta and 13 Jbeta primers. Original processing notes: Around 83 million unique TCR beta chains, roughly 12 million shared, were counted in a later analysis. Profiling relied on immunoSEQ multiplex PCR, and the TCRdb table lists in-frame clones only, not all of them. That table furnishes V, J and clone size, whereas the DNA furnished D and trimming. The sample records around 90,000 clones, more than 55% being singletons. Overall study results and limits: When the data were analyzed later, several of the most significant clusters appeared to be linked to common viral pathogens.

The sample taken for sequencing was PBMCs. The receptor's source is a boy aged 5-17 years in good health and CMV-seropositive. The J gene is TRBJ2-1, the V gene TRBV20-1, with D tentatively TRBD2 (5 bases). The CDR3 sequence: CSAPRAGEQFF. CDR3 coding DNA: TGCAGTGCCCCCCGGGCGGGTGAGCAGTTCTTC.